The clone carrying this T cell receptor (beta chain) was seen once. As yet, its antigen is unknown. This sample is drawn from a study of shared clonotypes between healthy human individuals. Findings of the study overall: Clonotype sharing across donors was expected to vary with sequencing depth.

Assay execution took place at the deep level. Repertoires were generated with immunoSEQ multiplex PCR, while TCRdb's copy carries only in-frame clones and drops some. The profile shows a few million clones, just over 90% of them singletons. CDR3 length equals 16 residues. Germline CDR1 reads SGHTA; CDR2 reads FQGNSA. V lost 3 bases and J lost 5; bases outside the gene matches: 10. The sequence derives from a man aged 18 to 35 in good health. Material: naive CD4+ T cells sorted from blood. Subset given: CD45RA+ positively selected. The chain is built from TRBV7-2 and TRBJ1-2; 9 nucleotides agree with TRBD1. CDR3 nucleotide sequence: TGTGCCAGCAGCTTGGCCACAGGGGGCGCTGGGTATGGCTACACCTTC. Its translation: CASSLATGGAGYGYTF.